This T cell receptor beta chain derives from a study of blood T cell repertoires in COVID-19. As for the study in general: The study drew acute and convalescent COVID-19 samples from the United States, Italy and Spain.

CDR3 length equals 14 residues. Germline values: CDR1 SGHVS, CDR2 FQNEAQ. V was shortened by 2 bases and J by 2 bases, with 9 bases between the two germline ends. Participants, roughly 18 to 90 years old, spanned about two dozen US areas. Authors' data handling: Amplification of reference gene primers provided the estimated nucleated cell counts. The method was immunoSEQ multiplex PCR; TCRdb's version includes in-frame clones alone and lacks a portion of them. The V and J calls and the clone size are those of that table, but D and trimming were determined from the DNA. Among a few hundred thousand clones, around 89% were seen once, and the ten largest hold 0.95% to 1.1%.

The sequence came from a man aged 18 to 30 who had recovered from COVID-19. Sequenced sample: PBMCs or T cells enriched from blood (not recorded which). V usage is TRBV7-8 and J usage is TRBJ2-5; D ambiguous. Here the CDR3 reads CASSLSGQQETQYF. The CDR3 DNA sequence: TGTGCCAGCAGCTTATCAGGCCAGCAAGAGACCCAGTACTTC.